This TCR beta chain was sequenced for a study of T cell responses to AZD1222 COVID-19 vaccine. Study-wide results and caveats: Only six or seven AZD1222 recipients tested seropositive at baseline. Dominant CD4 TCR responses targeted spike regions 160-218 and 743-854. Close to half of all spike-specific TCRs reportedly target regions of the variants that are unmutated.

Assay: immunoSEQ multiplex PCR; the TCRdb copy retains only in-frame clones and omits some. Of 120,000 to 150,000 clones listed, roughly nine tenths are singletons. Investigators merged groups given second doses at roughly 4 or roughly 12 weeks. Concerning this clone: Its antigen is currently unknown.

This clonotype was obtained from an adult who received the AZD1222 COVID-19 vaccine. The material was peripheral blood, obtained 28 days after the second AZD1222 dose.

In DNA, the CDR3 is TGTGCCAGCAGCTCAAAGGCGAGGGAGGGTGACTATGGCTACACCTTC. It codes for CASSSKAREGDYGYTF. The chain combines TRBV13 with TRBJ1-2; D not resolved. This CDR3 has 16 amino acids. Germline CDR1 and CDR2: PRHDT and FYEKMQ (reference sequence). The V end was cut by 4 bases, the J end by 3 bases, with 18 bases between. The full variable domain, its missing parts supplied by reference TRBV13 and TRBJ1-2, is AAGVIQSPRHLIKEKRETATLKCYPIPRHDTVYWYQQGPGQDPQFLISFYEKMQSDKGSIPDRFSAQQFSDYHSELNMSSLELGDSALYFCASSSKAREGDYGYTFGSGTRLTVV.